The 30 T cell receptor beta chains below all came from one sample that was sequenced in a study of OX40 agonist ivuxolimab in advanced cancers. Assay used: immunoSEQ multiplex PCR; TCRdb lists only in-frame clones, some missing. The sample consists of about 58,000 clones, 86% of them appearing once. This sample comprised CD4+ or CD8+ T cells sorted from blood, obtained in a trial of the OX40 agonist ivuxolimab. These receptors all stem from an adult with an advanced solid tumor such as melanoma, head and neck, liver or kidney cancer.

The chain combines TRBV6-1 with TRBJ2-3, with 9 bases lining up with TRBD1. Per the germline V gene, CDR1 is MNHNS and CDR2 is SASEGT. The CDR3 covers 14 residues. Trimming cost V 5 bases and J 5 bases; bases outside gene matches: 5. The CDR3 region has the DNA TGTGCCAGCAGTCTACAGGGGGCCGGAGATACGCAGTATTTT. As protein: CASSLQGAGDTQYF.

This chain uses TRBV13 with TRBJ2-4, with TRBD1 as a possible D gene (5 bases). Germline loops: CDR1 PRHDT, CDR2 FYEKMQ (reference sequence). Trimming stripped 5 bases from V and 8 bases from J, with 16 bases between. This CDR3 region has 14 residues. CDR3 region: CASSEQGKGDIQYF. The CDR3 bases are TGTGCCAGCAGCGAGCAAGGAAAAGGGGACATTCAGTACTTC.

The chain uses TRBV19 and TRBJ1-5; D may be TRBD1 (5 bases). From germline, CDR1 is LNHDA and CDR2 SQIVND (reference sequence). The CDR3 is 14 amino acids. With 7 bases removed from V and 4 bases from J, the gap between germline ends came to 14 bases. CDR3 sequence reads: CASTAGLLNQPQHF. CDR3 coding DNA: TGTGCCAGTACCGCGGGACTGCTAAATCAGCCCCAGCATTTT.

This sequence joins TRBV11-2 and TRBJ2-7, with D uncertain. The CDR3 is 13 residues long. Germline assignment: CDR1 SGHAT and CDR2 FQNNGV. The V end was cut by 5 bases, the J end by 9 bases, with 17 bases between. CDR3 residues: CASSPNSGYAQYF. The CDR3 nucleotides are TGTGCCAGCAGCCCAAACTCAGGTTATGCGCAGTACTTC.

V and J are TRBV5-6 and TRBJ2-5, with D possibly matching TRBD2 (6 bases). The ends were cut back, 4 bases at V and 0 bases at J, with 10 bases in the middle. This CDR3 spans 14 amino acids. Germline V gives CDR1 SGHDT, CDR2 YYEEEE. The CDR3 sequence is CASSRRRDQETQYF. The CDR3 DNA reads TGTGCCAGCAGCCGGAGGAGGGACCAAGAGACCCAGTACTTC.

This chain uses TRBV4-2 with TRBJ2-5; TRBD2 aligns across 8 bases. The V and J ends lost 2 bases and 5 bases, in that order; junction bases with no gene match: 7. Germline V lookup: CDR1 LGHNA, CDR2 YNFKEQ. The CDR3 totals 15 residues. The CDR3 loop reads CASSQHGLAKETQYF. The CDR3 DNA follows: TGTGCCAGCAGCCAACACGGACTAGCTAAGGAGACCCAGTACTTC.

V and J are TRBV11-3 and TRBJ2-1, with 11 bases lining up with TRBD2. Trimming took 3 bases from V and 4 from J; bases not matched to a gene: 11. This CDR3 is 18 amino acids long. Looked up from germline, CDR1 is SGHNT and CDR2 is YENEEA. The CDR3 nucleotides are TGTGCCAGCAGCTTGGGCCTAGCGGGGGGAGATTTTTACAATGAGCAGTTCTTC. This gives the protein CASSLGLAGGDFYNEQFF.

The chain employs TRBV7-2 and TRBJ1-4; no firm D call. The V end lost 1 base, the J end lost 10 bases, and 7 bases lay between the germline ends. There are 12 residues in the CDR3. The V gene's germline CDR1 is SGHTA and CDR2 FQGNSA. CDR3 DNA sequence: TGTGCCAGCAGCTTAGTCCGGGGAAAACTGTTTTTT. Amino acids: CASSLVRGKLFF.

The chain is built from TRBV18 and TRBJ1-2; 9 bases are a match to TRBD1. The CDR3 totals 13 residues. After removal of 3 bases from V and 7 bases from J, the junction contained 3 bases not matched to a gene. CDR1 is KGHSH and CDR2 is LQKENI in the germline V gene. The CDR3 nucleotides are TGTGCCAGCTCACCGGGACAGGGCTTTGGCTACACCTTC. It is translated as CASSPGQGFGYTF.

The chain couples TRBV7-2 to TRBJ1-6; 10 positions match TRBD1. Germline CDR1 is SGHTA and CDR2 is FQGNSA. The CDR3 loop spans 15 amino acids. V was clipped by 5 bases and J by 8 bases; unmatched bases: 6. This CDR3 reads CASSPPGTGDSPLHF. CDR3 in DNA: TGTGCCAGCAGCCCCCCCGGGACAGGGGATTCACCCCTCCACTTT.

The chain has TRBV30 and TRBJ2-5; 9 bases align to TRBD1. CDR1 GTSNPN and CDR2 SVGIG come from the germline V gene (reference sequence). V trimming: 3 bases; J trimming: 12 bases; junction bases outside the gene matches: 14. This CDR3 is built from 14 residues. CDR3 sequence reads: CAWRQKGTGSREYF. DNA for the CDR3: TGTGCCTGGAGGCAAAAGGGGACAGGGTCGCGGGAGTACTTC.

This chain connects TRBV2 to TRBJ2-2, with D perhaps matching TRBD1 (6 bases). Germline assignment: CDR1 SNHLY and CDR2 FYNNEI. V was pared by 7 bases and J by 2 bases, with 11 bases between. CDR3 length equals 14 residues. The CDR3 coding sequence is TGTGCCAGCACCAGGACAGATAACACCGGGGAGCTGTTTTTT. It translates to CASTRTDNTGELFF.

This clone was counted between two and nine times. The V call is TRBV30, the J call TRBJ1-1; tentative D call: TRBD1 (5 bases). V was shortened by 1 base and J by 0 bases, with 6 bases between the two germline ends. The CDR3 spans 13 residues. The germline CDR1 and CDR2 sequences are GTSNPN and SVGIG (reference sequence). The CDR3 DNA is TGTGCCTGGAGTGAGGGGATGAACACTGAAGCTTTCTTT. Protein sequence: CAWSEGMNTEAFF.

This chain links TRBV7-7 with TRBJ1-1; D unclear. The CDR3 is 13 residues long. V was clipped by 5 bases and J by 0 bases, with 7 bases between them. Germline loops: CDR1 SSHAT, CDR2 FNYEAQ (reference sequence). In nucleotides, the CDR3 is TGTGCCAGCAGCGCCTCTATGAACACTGAAGCTTTCTTT. It codes for CASSASMNTEAFF.

This chain uses TRBV30 with TRBJ1-6; no clear D gene. CDR1 and CDR2 (germline): GTSNPN, SVGIG (reference sequence). This CDR3 is 14 amino acids long. Trimming removed 4 bases at V and 7 bases at J, with 14 bases between. The DNA for the CDR3 is TGTGCCTGGACCGGGGAGCCACCCAATTCACCCCTCCACTTT. Its translation: CAWTGEPPNSPLHF.

This rearrangement joins TRBV19 to TRBJ1-1; D is possibly TRBD1 (5 bases). This CDR3 spans 14 amino acids. Deletions cut 7 bases from V and 4 bases from J, with 16 bases between. Germline V gene lookup returns CDR1 LNHDA and CDR2 SQIVND (reference sequence). The CDR3, as DNA: TGTGCCAGTACCATGGACACGAGGGGCACTGAAGCTTTCTTT. It encodes CASTMDTRGTEAFF.

V and J are TRBV2 and TRBJ2-2; the match to TRBD1 covers 9 bases. V was clipped by 5 bases and J by 2 bases; unmatched bases: 3. CDR1 is SNHLY and CDR2 is FYNNEI in the germline V gene. This CDR3 contains 15 residues. The CDR3 sequence: CASSHRGQNTGELFF. CDR3 nucleotides: TGTGCCAGCAGTCACAGGGGGCAAAACACCGGGGAGCTGTTTTTT.

The chain has TRBV30 and TRBJ1-5; D gene uncertain. Germline values: CDR1 GTSNPN, CDR2 SVGIG (reference sequence). The CDR3 sequence is 13 residues long. The ends were cut back, 2 bases at V and 3 bases at J, with 8 bases in the middle. CDR3 residues: CAWSRQDNQPQHF. CDR3 DNA sequence: TGTGCCTGGAGTAGGCAGGACAATCAGCCCCAGCATTTT.

The chain has TRBV10-3 and TRBJ1-5, with unresolved D. Germline loops: CDR1 ENHRY, CDR2 SYGVKD. CDR3 size: 15 residues. The V end lost 2 bases, the J end lost 6 bases, and 14 bases lay between the germline ends. The CDR3 DNA sequence: TGTGCCATCAGTGAGGGCAGTGCACCATCTCAGCCCCAGCATTTT. Encoded protein: CAISEGSAPSQPQHF.

This clone has more than one count but fewer than ten. The chain recombines TRBV7-2 with TRBJ2-2; D is perhaps TRBD2 (6 bases). The germline CDR1 and CDR2 sequences are SGHTA and FQGNSA. Trimming removed 6 bases at V and 4 bases at J, with 15 bases between. This CDR3 is 15 amino acids long. The CDR3 DNA reads TGTGCCAGCAGACTTACATTCGGGGGCACCGGGGAGCTGTTTTTT. Encoded protein: CASRLTFGGTGELFF.

The gene calls are TRBV6-5 and TRBJ1-3; a possible D gene is TRBD1 (6 bases). Germline CDR1 reads MNHEY; CDR2 reads SVGAGI. Trimming stripped 2 bases from V and 0 bases from J, with 11 bases between. The CDR3 runs 16 residues. The CDR3 nucleotides read TGTGCCAGCAGTTACCCCGGGACAAGCTCTGGAAACACCATATATTTT. Its protein product is CASSYPGTSSGNTIYF.

The rearrangement links TRBV7-6 to TRBJ1-1; possible D gene TRBD1, 5 bases. Per germline, CDR1 SGHVS and CDR2 FNYEAQ. V was pared by 0 bases and J by 2 bases, with 10 bases between. CDR3 length: 15 residues. The CDR3 DNA reads TGTGCCAGCAGCTTAGCGCTAAGGGGAAACACTGAAGCTTTCTTT. Protein sequence: CASSLALRGNTEAFF.

This rearrangement joins TRBV5-1 to TRBJ1-2, with a possible D match to TRBD1 (6 bases). CDR3 size: 14 residues. V dropped 4 bases and J dropped 2 bases, with 12 bases sitting between them. Germline loops: CDR1 SGHRS, CDR2 YFSETQ. The CDR3 DNA reads as TGCGCCAGCAGCCGTGGGGGGCCCAACTATGGCTACACCTTC. It translates to CASSRGGPNYGYTF. The variable domain in full, with the rest retrieved from reference TRBV5-1 and TRBJ1-2, is KAGVTQTPRYLIKTRGQQVTLSCSPISGHRSVSWYQQTPGQGLQFLFEYFSETQRNKGNFPGRFSGRQFSNSRSEMNVSTLELGDSALYLCASSRGGPNYGYTFGSGTRLTVV.

As regards this clone: One end of the junction varies from germline; a read error may be responsible. The chain employs TRBV7-7 and TRBJ1-4; D unresolved. From germline, CDR1 is SSHAT and CDR2 FNYEAQ (reference sequence). The CDR3 loop spans 15 amino acids. CDR3 sequence: CASSLVAGSNEKLFF. As DNA, the CDR3 is TGTGCTAGCAGCTTAGTAGCCGGATCTAATGAAAAACTGTTTTTT.

The rearrangement joins TRBV19 to TRBJ2-4; D gene ambiguous. Trimming pared 4 bases from V and 0 bases from J, leaving 10 bases between. There are 15 residues in the CDR3. Germline V gene data show CDR1 as LNHDA and CDR2 as SQIVND (reference sequence). This CDR3 is CASSTDHLAKNIQYF. The DNA for the CDR3 is TGTGCCAGTAGTACCGACCATCTAGCCAAAAACATTCAGTACTTC.

The rearrangement links TRBV5-1 to TRBJ2-4, with D perhaps matching TRBD1 (6 bases). Germline loops: CDR1 SGHRS, CDR2 YFSETQ. The V end was cut by 0 bases, the J end by 1 base, with 14 bases between. The CDR3 contains 17 residues. CDR3: CASSLGHTQGAKNIQYF. CDR3 coding DNA: TGCGCCAGCAGCTTGGGACACACCCAGGGGGCCAAAAACATTCAGTACTTC.

The chain joins TRBV6-6 to TRBJ2-5; 8 bases match TRBD2. The last part of the DNA fits TRBJ2-7 better; the J call may be wrong. Germline V gives CDR1 MNHNY, CDR2 SVGAGI (reference sequence). This CDR3 spans 13 amino acids. CDR3 protein: CASSRGGSYEQYF. The CDR3 coding sequence is TGTGCCAGCAGCCGGGGGGGGAGCTACGAGCAGTACTTC.

J is TRBJ2-3 and V is TRBV9; 10 bases fit TRBD2. From germline, CDR1 is SGDLS and CDR2 YYNGEE. The J segment lost 2 bases and the V segment lost 3 bases, leaving 9 bases of the junction unmatched. The CDR3 sequence is 17 residues long. In DNA, the CDR3 is TGTGCCAGCAGCGCCCAGACTAGCGGGCCTTTCACAGATACGCAGTATTTT. Its protein product is CASSAQTSGPFTDTQYF.

This clone is a singleton in its sample. The rearrangement joins TRBV19 to TRBJ1-2; the match to TRBD1 covers 8 bases. Trimming removed 9 bases from V and 6 bases from J; junction bases left unmatched: 6. Per germline, CDR1 LNHDA and CDR2 SQIVND (reference sequence). CDR3 length: 12 amino acids. DNA for the CDR3: TGTGCCAGCAGAGGACAGGGTAATGGCTACACCTTC. Its translation: CASRGQGNGYTF.

The chain uses TRBV7-2 and TRBJ1-1; 11 bases match TRBD1. Germline V gives CDR1 SGHTA, CDR2 FQGNSA. V shed 5 bases, J shed 5 bases, and the junction held 10 bases outside the gene matches. The CDR3 sequence is 16 residues long. Written as DNA, the CDR3 is TGTGCCAGCAGCCAATTGGACAGGGGGCCTCGGACTGAAGCTTTCTTT. Its translation: CASSQLDRGPRTEAFF. The whole variable domain, filled in from reference TRBV7-2 and TRBJ1-1, reads GAGVSQSPSNKVTEKGKDVELRCDPISGHTALYWYRQSLGQGLEFLIYFQGNSAPDKSGLPSDRFSAERTGGSVSTLTIQRTQQEDSAVYLCASSQLDRGPRTEAFFGQGTRLTVV.